These T cell receptor beta chains were read from a single sample in a study of liver allograft versus peripheral blood T cells. TCRdb used MiXCR to reprocess the reads, holding one entry per CDR3 protein. The sample has approximately 16,000 distinct CDR3 sequences, roughly a fifth seen once; the top ten hold roughly 12%. The receptors shown here come from a human patient who had a liver transplant. Some T cells may be supplied by the graft donor. Both conserved end residues are part of each CDR3. The D gene is left open where the match is weak. A clone size is listed for some rows: how often the clone was seen (once, few, many), or a class if it is expanded.

size	D	J	V	DNA	CDR3
many	-	TRBJ1-5	TRBV18	TGTGCCAGCTCACCACCGGGGAGGGGAGGCAATCAGCCCCAGCATTTT	CASSPPGRGGNQPQHF
-	TRBD1	TRBJ1-4	TRBV5-5	TGTGCCAGCAGCTTGGCGATCAGGGGGAATGAAAAACTGTTTTTT	CASSLAIRGNEKLFF
many	TRBD1	TRBJ2-7	TRBV7-2	TGTGCCAGCAGCCCGGGACAGGGCCCCGAGCAGTACTTC	CASSPGQGPEQYF
many	TRBD1	TRBJ2-5	TRBV15	TGTGCCACCAGCAGACACCGGGACAGGTACCAAGAGACCCAGTACTTC	CATSRHRDRYQETQYF
few	TRBD1	TRBJ1-4	TRBV12-3/TRBV12-4	TGTGCCAGCAGCTCGACAGGGGTCGGTGAAAAACTGTTTTTT	CASSSTGVGEKLFF
-	-	TRBJ2-3	TRBV6-6	TGTGCCAGCAGCCCTGGGGATACGCAGTATTTT	CASSPGDTQYF
-	TRBD2	TRBJ2-3	TRBV11-2	TGTGCCTCCAGTAGGGCTAGCGGGGGACTGGGAGATACGCAGTATTTT	CASSRASGGLGDTQYF
many	TRBD1	TRBJ1-2	TRBV18	TGTGCCAGCTCAACACCCCGACAGGGGGTCTATGGCTACACCTTC	CASSTPRQGVYGYTF
few	-	TRBJ2-2	TRBV12-3/TRBV12-4	TGTGCCAGCAGTTTTTGGGGCGGGGAGCTGTTTTTT	CASSFWGGELFF
medium-sized	-	TRBJ1-6	TRBV7-9	TGTGCCAGCAGCTTTGGGGACACAAGCTATAATTCACCCCTCCACTTT	CASSFGDTSYNSPLHF
-	-	TRBJ1-3	TRBV20-1	TGCAGTGCGGGGGAAGGGACAAACACCATATATTTT	CSAGEGTNTIYF
-	-	TRBJ2-7	TRBV30	TGTGCCTGGAGGAGACAGGACCGCTACGAGCAGTACTTC	CAWRRQDRYEQYF
medium-sized	TRBD1	TRBJ2-1	TRBV24-1	TGTGCCACCAGTGACACCTTCGGACAGGGGGTCTTGGGTGAGCAGTTCTTC	CATSDTFGQGVLGEQFF
few	-	TRBJ1-5	TRBV18	TGTGCCAGCTCACCTCTCTCGGGTAGCAATCAGCCCCAGCATTTT	CASSPLSGSNQPQHF
-	-	TRBJ2-1	TRBV28	TGTGCCAGTTGGACGCCAGGGGCCTCCAATGAGCAGTTCTTC	CASWTPGASNEQFF
-	TRBD2	TRBJ2-7	TRBV29-1	TGCAGCGTTGAGGGGAGGGCCAACTACGAGCAGTACTTC	CSVEGRANYEQYF
-	-	TRBJ2-7	TRBV9	TGTGCCAGCAGCGTAGGGGGCCAACTGAACGAGCAGTACTTC	CASSVGGQLNEQYF
-	-	TRBJ2-5	TRBV15	TGTGCCACGTCGAGAGGCCACCAAGAGACCCAGTACTTC	CATSRGHQETQYF
-	-	TRBJ1-5	TRBV7-2	TGTGCCAGCAGCTCAGCGGGCCAGCCCCAGCATTTT	CASSSAGQPQHF
-	-	TRBJ1-1	TRBV5-6	TGTGCCAGCAGCTCTTGGGGACCTGACGCTGAAGCTTTCTTT	CASSSWGPDAEAFF
many	-	TRBJ2-7	TRBV29-1	TGCAGCGTTTTACGTGGTCGCCACGAGCAGTACTTC	CSVLRGRHEQYF
-	-	TRBJ2-2	TRBV7-9	TGTGCCAGCACACGGGGAACCGGGGAGCTGTTTTTT	CASTRGTGELFF
-	TRBD2	TRBJ2-1	TRBV5-1	TGCGCCAGCAGCCGGACTAGCGGGTCTTTCAATGAGCAGTTCTTC	CASSRTSGSFNEQFF
few	-	TRBJ2-3	TRBV12-3/TRBV12-4	TGTGCCAGCAGTTTTCTAGGGCGCTCCCGCACAGATACGCAGTATTTT	CASSFLGRSRTDTQYF
many	-	TRBJ2-3	TRBV5-4	TGTGCCAGCAGCCTCAGCACAGATACGCAGTATTTT	CASSLSTDTQYF
-	-	TRBJ2-2	TRBV7-2	TGTGCCAGCAGCTCATCCGGTGGGGAGCTGTTTTTT	CASSSSGGELFF
-	TRBD2	TRBJ2-7	TRBV20-1	TGCAGTGCTACTAGCGGGGGGCCATTCTACGAGCAGTACTTC	CSATSGGPFYEQYF
few	-	TRBJ2-5	TRBV18	TGTGCCAGCTCACCCAAGGAAGGTGGGGAGACCCAGTACTTC	CASSPKEGGETQYF
few	-	TRBJ1-1	TRBV12-3/TRBV12-4	TGTGCCAGCAGTTTAGGGGGGGCTATGAACACTGAAGCTTTCTTT	CASSLGGAMNTEAFF
many	-	TRBJ1-2	TRBV6-1	TGTGCCAGCAGTGAATCCGGGGTCTATGGCTACACCTTC	CASSESGVYGYTF
many	TRBD1	TRBJ2-2	TRBV6-1	TGTGCCAGCAGGATGGACAGGGGGAACACCGGGGAGCTGTTTTTT	CASRMDRGNTGELFF
many	-	TRBJ2-1	TRBV10-3	TGTGCCATCGGGGGGCAGGGGATCTCCTACAATGAGCAGTTCTTC	CAIGGQGISYNEQFF
medium-sized	TRBD1	TRBJ1-5	TRBV19	TGTGCCAGTAGTCGACAGGGGGCTCACAATCAGCCCCAGCATTTT	CASSRQGAHNQPQHF
medium-sized	TRBD1	TRBJ1-1	TRBV27	TGTGCCAGCAGTGCGAGGGGACAGTTGAACACTGAAGCTTTCTTT	CASSARGQLNTEAFF
once	TRBD1	TRBJ2-7	TRBV7-3	TGTGCCAGCAGCTCGGACAGGAGAGGCGAGCAGTACTTC	CASSSDRRGEQYF
-	-	TRBJ1-5	TRBV6-6	TGTGCCAGCAGTTATAAGTATCTGCACAGGGAGGTCAGCAATCAGCCCCAGCATTTT	CASSYKYLHREVSNQPQHF
-	-	TRBJ2-1	TRBV28	TGTGCCAGCAGTCTTCTGGGAGATTACTACAATGAGCAGTTCTTC	CASSLLGDYYNEQFF